One TCR beta chain is described in this entry. Its antigen is undetermined. The entry originates in a study of CD8+CD57+ T cells in acquired aplastic anemia. Study-wide context: Sorted CD4+ plus CD8+ cells gave DNA averaging roughly 3 ug. Study conclusions and caveats: In common between the patients and the controls were more than 25 CD8+ CDR3 sequences. No significant patient-versus-control difference appeared in CD8+ Simpson's diversity.

TCR beta VDJ and CDR3 profiling used genomic DNA as template. TCRdb reanalysed the reads using MiXCR and keeps one entry per CDR3 protein. The profile shows around 430,000 distinct CDR3 sequences, around a third of them singletons. All sequencing subjects had displayed CD8+CD57+ cell expansion on flow cytometry. Every patient presented with severe acquired aplastic anemia. Per the germline V gene, CDR1 is LNHDA and CDR2 is SQIVND (reference sequence). The CDR3 consists of 14 residues. Losses at the gene ends were 6 bases for V and 8 bases for J; bases not matched to a gene: 8. This clonotype originated in a human donor with aplastic anemia. The sequencing input was sorted CD4+, CD8+, or CD8+CD57+ T cells (not recorded which) from PBMCs. The rearrangement joins TRBV19 to TRBJ1-2; TRBD1 aligns across 11 bases. The CDR3 protein is CASSEPGQGEGYTF. The CDR3 bases are TGTGCCAGTAGCGAACCGGGACAGGGGGAGGGCTACACCTTC.